The rows below give T cell receptor beta chains drawn from one sample of a study of blood T cell repertoires in COVID-19. The assay was immunoSEQ multiplex PCR, and TCRdb's table has in-frame clones only and misses some. This table has 250,000 to 400,000 clones, around nine tenths appearing once. The specimen was PBMCs or T cells enriched from blood (not recorded which). All receptors come from a man in his sixties who had recovered from COVID-19. Both conserved end residues are part of each CDR3. The order of the fields is V gene, D gene, clone size, J gene, CDR3 protein, CDR3 DNA. D genes are given only for firm matches. A row's size may be missing; if present it is once, few, many or a size class.

TRBV14	NA	NA	TRBJ1-6	CASSPITGGDSPLHF	TGTGCCAGCAGCCCTATTACGGGGGGCGATTCACCCCTCCACTTT
TRBV27	NA	NA	TRBJ2-6	CATKQGGGANVLTF	TGTGCCACGAAACAGGGTGGAGGGGCCAACGTCCTGACTTTC
TRBV7-9	NA	NA	TRBJ2-1	CASSFGLAGVYNEQFF	TGTGCCAGCAGCTTCGGTCTAGCCGGAGTGTACAATGAGCAGTTCTTC
TRBV7-2	NA	NA	TRBJ1-3	CASSPREAGNTIYF	TGTGCCAGCAGCCCAAGAGAGGCTGGAAACACCATATATTTT
TRBV27	NA	NA	TRBJ2-7	CASSFVGESLEQYF	TGTGCCAGCAGCTTCGTTGGGGAGTCTCTCGAGCAGTACTTC
TRBV27	NA	NA	TRBJ2-7	CASRIQQGSYEQYF	TGTGCCAGCAGGATCCAACAGGGTTCCTACGAGCAGTACTTC
TRBV6-6	NA	NA	TRBJ1-1	CASSPRDTVYLNTEAFF	TGTGCCAGCAGTCCCCGGGACACCGTTTATTTGAACACTGAAGCTTTCTTT
TRBV11-2	TRBD1	NA	TRBJ2-2	CASRDASTGEHGELFF	TGTGCCAGCAGAGACGCCTCAACAGGGGAGCACGGGGAGCTGTTTTTT
TRBV19	NA	NA	TRBJ1-5	CASKPQQATLNQPQHF	TGTGCCAGCAAGCCCCAACAGGCCACCCTCAATCAGCCCCAGCATTTT
TRBV4-3	TRBD1	NA	TRBJ2-7	CASSQDTRGRQEQYF	TGCGCCAGCAGCCAAGATACCAGGGGGCGGCAAGAGCAGTACTTC
TRBV7-9	NA	once	TRBJ2-2	CASRDTGIGELFF	TGTGCCAGCAGGGATACAGGGATCGGGGAGCTGTTTTTT
TRBV5-1	TRBD2	NA	TRBJ2-5	CASSAQPTGTKETQYF	TGCGCCAGCAGCGCCCAACCGACCGGGACTAAAGAGACCCAGTACTTC
TRBV19	TRBD1	NA	TRBJ1-5	CASSPLTGRQPQHF	TGTGCCAGTAGTCCGTTGACAGGGCGTCAGCCCCAGCATTTT
TRBV9	NA	many	TRBJ1-2	CASSLRGGYTF	TGTGCCAGCAGCCTAAGGGGAGGCTACACCTTC
TRBV7-9	NA	NA	TRBJ2-6	CASSPWGTHSGANVLTF	TGTGCCAGCAGCCCCTGGGGCACACACTCTGGGGCCAACGTCCTGACTTTC
TRBV9	TRBD1	few	TRBJ1-1	CASSAGQGWTEAFF	TGTGCCAGCAGCGCGGGACAGGGTTGGACTGAAGCTTTCTTT
TRBV15	NA	NA	TRBJ2-2	CATRITRNTGELFF	TGTGCCACGCGGATAACTAGGAACACCGGGGAGCTGTTTTTT
TRBV29-1	TRBD1	NA	TRBJ1-2	CSVVRDRGYYGYTF	TGCAGCGTTGTTAGGGACAGGGGCTACTATGGCTACACCTTC
TRBV11-3	TRBD1	NA	TRBJ2-1	CASSSHHTGANEQFF	TGTGCCAGCAGCTCACACCATACAGGGGCAAATGAGCAGTTCTTC
TRBV5-1	NA	once	TRBJ1-2	CASSLPTGSGDGYTF	TGCGCCAGCAGCTTGCCCACTGGGTCCGGGGATGGCTACACCTTC
TRBV15	TRBD1	NA	TRBJ2-7	CATSRGGTGGVYEQYF	TGTGCCACCAGCAGGGGAGGGACAGGGGGCGTCTACGAGCAGTACTTC
TRBV5-1	NA	NA	TRBJ2-5	CASSLQTDKETQYF	TGCGCCAGCAGCTTACAAACAGACAAAGAGACCCAGTACTTC
TRBV13	TRBD2	NA	TRBJ2-7	CASSPGGASGSYEQYF	TGTGCCAGCAGCCCCGGTGGGGCTAGCGGTTCCTACGAGCAGTACTTC
TRBV11-2	TRBD1	NA	TRBJ2-1	CASSLGPGQRFF	TGTGCCAGCAGCTTAGGCCCGGGACAGAGGTTCTTC
TRBV28	TRBD1	NA	TRBJ1-2	CASSYTGGVGGYTF	TGTGCCAGCAGTTACACAGGGGGCGTTGGTGGCTACACCTTC
TRBV18	TRBD1	NA	TRBJ1-2	CASSPVSGQGDYGYTF	TGTGCCAGCTCACCGGTTTCGGGACAGGGGGACTATGGCTACACCTTC
TRBV2	NA	NA	TRBJ1-2	CASRGLRQNYGYTF	TGTGCCAGCAGGGGCCTTAGGCAGAACTATGGCTACACCTTC
TRBV5-4	NA	once	TRBJ2-3	CASSRDISTDTQYF	TGTGCCAGCAGCCGAGACATTAGCACAGATACGCAGTATTTT